These 30 T cell receptor beta chains share one sample of origin, sequenced in a study of T cells in Graves' hyperthyroidism and ophthalmopathy. TCR beta CDR3 regions were amplified from RNA transcripts. TCR CDR3 underwent first-round RT-PCR with the HTBI primer set. TCRdb reprocessed the multiplex PCR reads with MiXCR, giving one entry per CDR3 protein. The repertoire has 490,000 or so distinct CDR3 sequences, roughly 22% of them found once; the top ten carry approximately 49%. Sequencing input: blood. These receptors were obtained from a woman in her seventies with Graves' ophthalmopathy.

This clonotype was counted between two and nine times. This rearrangement joins TRBV4-3 to TRBJ2-5; D may be TRBD2 (5 bases). The CDR3 consists of 13 residues. Germline V gene data show CDR1 as LGHNA and CDR2 as YSLEER. The V end lost 2 bases, the J end lost 3 bases, and 7 bases lay between the germline ends. CDR3 nucleotides: TGCGCCAGCAGCCAACGGACTGAAGAGACCCAGTACTTC. Its protein product is CASSQRTEETQYF.

In this sample, this clonotype turned up a few times. A much bigger clone sits one base away, suggesting this may be a read error. CDR3 sequence (DNA): TGTGCCAGCGGTGTCAGTCGAGGACAAGAGACCCAGTACTTC. Translation gives CASGVSRGQETQYF. The chain carries TRBV28 and TRBJ2-5; D ambiguous. The CDR3 loop spans 14 amino acids. Deletions cut 8 bases from V and 2 bases from J, with 15 bases between. Germline-derived CDR1 and CDR2 are MDHEN and SYDVKM.

CDR3 coding DNA: TGTGCCAGCAGTGGACAGGGGGCTGGCTACACCTTC. It is translated as CASSGQGAGYTF. This chain joins TRBV6-1 and TRBJ1-2, with 10 bases identical to TRBD1. Per the germline V gene, CDR1 is MNHNS and CDR2 is SASEGT. Trimming removed 4 bases from V and 7 bases from J; junction bases left unmatched: 0. The CDR3 extends over 12 amino acids.

The chain joins TRBV13 to TRBJ2-7, with a weak D call TRBD1 (5 bases). The CDR3 extends over 15 amino acids. Trimming took off 1 base at V and 6 bases at J, with 16 bases between the two ends. Germline-derived CDR1 and CDR2 are PRHDT and FYEKMQ (reference sequence). The CDR3 loop is CASSLEGRQPTEQYF. The CDR3, as DNA: TGTGCCAGCAGCTTAGAGGGCCGACAGCCTACCGAGCAGTACTTC.

The rearrangement links TRBV7-9 to TRBJ1-1; tentatively, D is TRBD1 (5 bases). Germline values: CDR1 SEHNR, CDR2 FQNEAQ (reference sequence). Trimming removed 1 base from V and 0 bases from J, with 15 bases in between. There are 17 residues in the CDR3. The CDR3 is CASSLGFGADMNTEAFF. CDR3 bases: TGTGCCAGCAGCTTAGGATTTGGGGCAGACATGAACACTGAAGCTTTCTTT.

There are many counts of this clonotype. V and J are TRBV6-1 and TRBJ1-1; no firm D call. Germline CDR1 is MNHNS and CDR2 is SASEGT. V lost 0 bases, J lost 5 bases, and 7 bases lay in between. The CDR3 spans 13 residues. The DNA of the CDR3 is TGTGCCAGCAGTGAAGCCCTAGGGACTGAAGCTTTCTTT. Protein sequence: CASSEALGTEAFF.

V gene TRBV20-1 combines with J gene TRBJ2-1; D not certain. Germline V gene lookup returns CDR1 DFQATT and CDR2 SNEGSKA (reference sequence). Trimming pared 2 bases from V and 8 bases from J, leaving 7 bases between. CDR3 length: 11 amino acids. CDR3 region: CSARPRYEQFF. In DNA, the CDR3 is TGCAGTGCTAGACCGAGGTATGAGCAGTTCTTC.

The V and J genes are TRBV30 and TRBJ2-3; D is perhaps TRBD1 or TRBD2 (6 bases each). Trimming took 8 bases from V and 6 from J, leaving 15 bases between them. This CDR3 has 12 residues. The V gene's germline CDR1 is GTSNPN and CDR2 SVGIG (reference sequence). The CDR3 here is CAGGGQGDTQYF. As DNA, the CDR3 is TGTGCCGGAGGGGGGCAGGGCGATACGCAGTATTTT. Full variable domain (outside the CDR3, taken from reference TRBV30 and TRBJ2-3): SQTIHQWPATLVQPVGSPLSLECTVEGTSNPNLYWYRQAAGRGLQLLFYSVGIGQISSEVPQNLSASRPQDRQFILSSKKLLLSDSGFYLCAGGGQGDTQYFGPGTRLTVL.

The V gene is TRBV6-1, the J gene TRBJ1-4; D is undetermined. This CDR3 is built from 14 residues. V was trimmed by 6 bases and J by 5 bases, leaving 13 bases between them. Per the germline V gene, CDR1 is MNHNS and CDR2 is SASEGT. The CDR3 here is CASRERRFNEKLFF. CDR3 DNA: TGTGCCAGCAGGGAACGGAGGTTCAATGAAAAACTGTTTTTT.

This clonotype showed up just a few times. V and J are TRBV20-1 and TRBJ1-1, with D perhaps matching TRBD1 (5 bases). CDR1 is DFQATT and CDR2 is SNEGSKA in the germline V gene (reference sequence). The CDR3 contains 14 residues. Trimming took 3 bases from V and 0 from J, leaving 11 bases between them. This chain's CDR3 is CSASIGTLNTEAFF. CDR3 coding DNA: TGCAGTGCTAGCATCGGGACCCTGAACACTGAAGCTTTCTTT.

This clonotype was seen just once. One base away lies a much larger clone, so this may be a sequencing read error. The CDR3 loop reads CASSSQSSGRAGEQFF. In DNA, the CDR3 is TGTGCCAGCAGTTCACAAAGTAGCGGGAGGGCCGGTGAGCAGTTCTTC. V usage is TRBV28 and J usage is TRBJ2-1; 11 bases line up with TRBD2. The CDR3 contains 16 residues. From germline, CDR1 is MDHEN and CDR2 SYDVKM. The V segment lost 4 bases and the J segment 9 bases; nucleotides outside the gene matches: 11.

The rearrangement uses TRBV7-2 and TRBJ2-1; TRBD2 might be the D (6 bases). Looked up from germline, CDR1 is SGHTA and CDR2 is FQGNSA. The germline V and J ends were trimmed by 1 base and 15 bases, with 19 bases remaining between them. The CDR3 spans 14 residues. The DNA of the CDR3 is TGTGCCAGCAGCTTAGTTGCGGGGAGCAGCCCCCGGTTCTTC. Amino acids: CASSLVAGSSPRFF.

This chain links TRBV4-1 with TRBJ2-4, with TRBD1 matching over 9 bases. The V gene end was trimmed by 0 bases and the J gene end by 2 bases; junction bases not matched to a gene: 5. Germline CDR1 reads MGHRA; CDR2 reads YSYEKL. This CDR3 contains 17 residues. This chain's CDR3 is CASSQEGTGNSKNIQYF. Written as DNA, the CDR3 is TGCGCCAGCAGCCAAGAAGGGACAGGGAACTCCAAAAACATTCAGTACTTC.

This clonotype was counted many times. V usage is TRBV28 and J usage is TRBJ1-2, with unresolved D. CDR1 MDHEN and CDR2 SYDVKM come from the germline V gene. The CDR3 is made up of 12 amino acids. Trimming shortened V by 3 bases and J by 7 bases, and 9 bases separated the two germline ends. In nucleotides, the CDR3 is TGTGCCAGCAGTTTTTCCCGTACTGGCTACACCTTC. Amino acids: CASSFSRTGYTF.

This clonotype was seen ten or more times. This sequence joins TRBV12-3 or TRBV12-4 and TRBJ2-7; D is possibly TRBD2 (6 bases). The CDR3 is 14 amino acids. V was clipped by 7 bases and J by 7 bases, with 20 bases between them. The CDR3 spells CASTRTGGLREQYF. DNA of the CDR3: TGTGCCAGCACCAGAACCGGGGGTCTACGGGAGCAGTACTTC.

The sample holds a few counts of this clonotype. V gene TRBV20-1 combines with J gene TRBJ1-4; 9 positions match TRBD1. Trimming took 3 bases from V and 8 from J; bases not matched to a gene: 13. This CDR3 comprises 16 residues. Per the germline V gene, CDR1 is DFQATT and CDR2 is SNEGSKA (reference sequence). DNA for the CDR3: TGCAGTGCTAGTCCTCCCTGGACAGGGGAAGGCGAAAAACTGTTTTTT. This gives the protein CSASPPWTGEGEKLFF.

This clonotype has ten or more counts. The rearrangement uses TRBV11-2 and TRBJ2-3; D perhaps matches TRBD2 (6 bases). The germline CDR1 and CDR2 sequences are SGHAT and FQNNGV. The CDR3 extends over 14 amino acids. Trimming removed 4 bases from V and 0 bases from J, with 8 bases in between. Here the CDR3 DNA reads TGTGCCAGCAGCTACAGCGGGAGCACAGATACGCAGTATTTT. Protein sequence: CASSYSGSTDTQYF.

This clonotype appeared many times. This chain joins TRBV2 and TRBJ1-2; 9 nucleotides match TRBD1. Trimming removed 0 bases from V and 0 bases from J; junction bases left unmatched: 5. The CDR3 has 17 amino acids. Germline V CDR1 and CDR2: SNHLY, FYNNEI. CDR3 nucleotides: TGTGCCAGCAGTGAAGCCGGGACAGGGTCAACTAACTATGGCTACACCTTC. It specifies CASSEAGTGSTNYGYTF. Combining the CDR3 with reference TRBV2 and TRBJ1-2 gives the whole variable domain EPEVTQTPSHQVTQMGQEVILRCVPISNHLYFYWYRQILGQKVEFLVSFYNNEISEKSEIFDDQFSVERPDGSNFTLKIRSTKLEDSAMYFCASSEAGTGSTNYGYTFGSGTRLTVV.

The chain uses TRBV20-1 and TRBJ2-2; 8 positions agree with TRBD1. V dropped 5 bases and J dropped 6; count of bases not matched to a gene: 2. Germline CDR1 and CDR2: DFQATT and SNEGSKA (reference sequence). The CDR3 has 12 residues. The CDR3 nucleotides read TGCAGTGCTGGACAGGGAGCCGGGGAGCTGTTTTTT. Translated, it gives CSAGQGAGELFF.

The sample holds a few counts of this clonotype. V gene TRBV20-1 combines with J gene TRBJ2-5; tentative D call: TRBD1 (6 bases). V was shortened by 5 bases and J by 11 bases, with 21 bases between the two germline ends. The CDR3 runs to 13 residues. The germline CDR1 and CDR2 sequences are DFQATT and SNEGSKA (reference sequence). CDR3 sequence reads: CSARTASSPAQYF. For the CDR3, the DNA is TGCAGTGCTCGGACAGCCTCAAGTCCTGCTCAGTACTTC.

This chain links TRBV7-6 with TRBJ2-2; possibly TRBD1 for D (6 bases). The germline V gene has CDR1 SGHVS and CDR2 FNYEAQ. The CDR3 runs 15 residues. The V gene lost 2 bases and the J gene lost 2 bases, with 9 bases spanning the gap. The CDR3 here is CASSLLTGNTGELFF. The CDR3 DNA reads TGTGCCAGCAGCTTATTGACAGGCAACACCGGGGAGCTGTTTTTT.

This clonotype was seen a handful of times. The CDR3 nucleotides read TGCAGTGGCGGGGACTCCTACGAGCAGTACTTC. Protein: CSGGDSYEQYF. The genes are TRBV20-1 and TRBJ2-7; tentative D call: TRBD2 (6 bases). Germline CDR1 DFQATT, CDR2 SNEGSKA (reference sequence). CDR3 length equals 11 residues. V lost 7 bases, J lost 0 bases, and 7 bases lay in between.

The CDR3 loop reads CASTKILTGTDEQYF. The CDR3, as DNA: TGTGCCAGCACTAAGATCCTCACAGGGACAGACGAGCAGTACTTC. The chain links TRBV27 to TRBJ2-7, with 7 bases fitting TRBD1. CDR3 length equals 15 residues. V lost 7 bases and J lost 5; bases outside the gene matches: 14. Germline V gene sequence: CDR1 MNHEY, CDR2 SMNVEV (reference sequence).

The chain's CDR3 is CASSLVGQGTNEAFF. CDR3 in DNA: TGTGCCAGCAGCTTGGTGGGACAGGGTACGAATGAAGCTTTCTTT. The chain employs TRBV5-6 and TRBJ1-1, with TRBD1 identical over 9 bases. The CDR3 runs to 15 residues. The germline gives CDR1 SGHDT, CDR2 YYEEEE. Trimming removed 0 bases from V and 7 bases from J; junction bases left unmatched: 7.

The table lists this clonotype with many counts. The chain uses TRBV7-2 and TRBJ1-2; TRBD1 is a possible D gene (6 bases). The germline CDR1 and CDR2 sequences are SGHTA and FQGNSA. The CDR3 runs 13 residues. V lost 5 bases, J lost 4 bases, and 11 bases lay in between. CDR3 DNA: TGTGCCAGCAGCGAGAGACAGGTCTATGGCTACACCTTC. Its protein product is CASSERQVYGYTF.

This clonotype has only one observation. The rearrangement joins TRBV4-1 to TRBJ2-1, with D hard to call. CDR1 and CDR2 (germline): MGHRA, YSYEKL. The CDR3 consists of 16 residues. Trimming removed 3 bases from V and 3 bases from J, with 15 bases in between. CDR3 nucleotides: TGCGCCAGCAGCCATGGCGTCACTGACATCTACAATGAGCAGTTCTTC. It encodes CASSHGVTDIYNEQFF.

This clonotype showed up just a few times. The chain couples TRBV11-2 to TRBJ2-3; TRBD2 matches 12 bases. Trimming at V came to 5 bases and at J to 6 bases, leaving 15 bases not matched to a gene. The CDR3 is 18 residues long. Per germline, CDR1 SGHAT and CDR2 FQNNGV. For the CDR3, the DNA is TGTGCCAGCAGCCAAGAGCCTAGCGGGAGGGGTGGATGGGATACGCAGTATTTT. This encodes CASSQEPSGRGGWDTQYF.

In this sample, this clonotype turned up many times. The chain uses TRBV11-2 and TRBJ2-5; 8 nucleotides align to TRBD1. From germline, CDR1 is SGHAT and CDR2 FQNNGV. J lost 2 bases, V lost 4 bases, and 3 bases had no gene match. This CDR3 comprises 14 residues. The CDR3 nucleotides are TGTGCCAGCAGCTCGCGACAGGGGCAAGAGACCCAGTACTTC. The encoded protein is CASSSRQGQETQYF.

The chain has TRBV6-5 and TRBJ1-5, with a tentative D call TRBD1 (6 bases). V was cut by 0 bases and J by 3 bases, with 12 bases left in between. The CDR3 runs to 16 residues. Germline values: CDR1 MNHEY, CDR2 SVGAGI. The CDR3 sequence is CASSYSKGGVNQPQHF. CDR3 bases: TGTGCCAGCAGTTACTCGAAAGGGGGGGTCAATCAGCCCCAGCATTTT.

This clonotype was counted a single time. This sequence joins TRBV20-1 and TRBJ2-3; TRBD2 matches 9 bases. The CDR3 runs 17 residues. CDR1 and CDR2 (germline): DFQATT, SNEGSKA (reference sequence). The V segment lost 2 bases and the J segment 5 bases; nucleotides outside the gene matches: 14. The CDR3 DNA reads as TGCAGTGCTAGAATTAGCGGGAGATCTTATGGTGGAGATACGCAGTATTTT. Its protein product is CSARISGRSYGGDTQYF.